The present T cell receptor beta chain was sequenced within a study of shared clonotypes between healthy human individuals. Looking at the study overall: Three plates were used per donor for CD4 naive, three for CD4 memory, two for CD8 naive and one for CD8 memory.

This CDR3 region has 16 residues. Trimming left V 0 bases short and J 6 bases short, with 15 bases between. CDR1 is LGHNA and CDR2 is YSLEER in the germline V gene. Using immunoSEQ multiplex PCR, the repertoire was profiled, and TCRdb retains in-frame clones only, with some absent. The data contain a few million clones, more than 80% of them singletons. Recent acute infections and vaccinations were absent in the healthy HIV-negative adult donors. The source is a man in his late teens or twenties in good health. The sample was naive CD4+ T cells sorted from blood. Subset indicated: CD45RA+ positively selected. The chain joins TRBV4-3 to TRBJ2-1; D gene ambiguous. CDR3 sequence: CASSQESPISSNEQFF. The CDR3 bases are TGCGCCAGCAGCCAAGAATCTCCGATTTCCAGCAATGAGCAGTTCTTC.